A single sample is the source of the 17 T cell receptor beta chains below, sequenced in a study of tumor and adjacent non-tumor tissue in lung cancer. This sample's RNA came from whole unsorted tissue. A modified ARM-PCR protocol with three rounds of nested PCR amplified TCRbeta. TCRdb re-analysed the multiplex PCR reads in MiXCR, keeping a single row per CDR3 protein. Of about 200,000 distinct CDR3 sequences in the sample, 70% to 75% are singletons; the top ten hold approximately 25%. The sequencing input was lung tumor tissue. The origin of the receptors is a man aged 55 to 70 with non-small cell lung cancer.

To note about this clonotype: This sequence may be a read error, since a much larger clone differs from it by one base. The V gene is TRBV20-1, the J gene TRBJ2-2; D gene unclear. Germline V gives CDR1 DFQATT, CDR2 SNEGSKA (reference sequence). This CDR3 has 15 amino acids. V lost 5 bases, J lost 1 base, and 14 bases lay in between. CDR3 nucleotide sequence: TGCAGTGCTGAATCAATACAGAAGAACACCGGGGAGCTGTTTTTT. Translation: CSAESIQKNTGELFF.

The chain employs TRBV11-2 and TRBJ2-2, with D possibly being TRBD2 (5 bases). V was pared by 4 bases and J by 0 bases, with 15 bases between. Germline V gene lookup returns CDR1 SGHAT and CDR2 FQNNGV. This CDR3 has 17 amino acids. CDR3 sequence (DNA): TGTGCCAGCAGCTGGCCGGCACGGGGAGCGAACACCGGGGAGCTGTTTTTT. Amino acid sequence: CASSWPARGANTGELFF.

The rearrangement uses TRBV20-1 and TRBJ1-1, with TRBD1 as a possible D gene (6 bases). Per the germline V gene, CDR1 is DFQATT and CDR2 is SNEGSKA (reference sequence). This CDR3 spans 16 amino acids. With 0 bases removed from V and 4 bases from J, the gap between germline ends came to 18 bases. The CDR3 coding sequence is TGCAGTGCTAGAGATGGGCGGCTCCTCAGGGGCACTGAAGCTTTCTTT. It is translated as CSARDGRLLRGTEAFF.

The V gene is TRBV20-1, the J gene TRBJ2-7; TRBD1 aligns across 8 bases. Germline values: CDR1 DFQATT, CDR2 SNEGSKA (reference sequence). J gave up 10 bases and V 6 bases, and 11 bases lay outside the gene matches. The CDR3 sequence is 12 residues long. The CDR3: CSATDRVSEQYF. The CDR3 region has the DNA TGCAGTGCAACGGACAGGGTTAGCGAACAGTACTTC.

As concerns this clonotype: This could be a read error, since a much larger clone is one nucleotide away. The V gene is TRBV20-1, the J gene TRBJ1-1; TRBD1 agrees at 7 bases. The trim removed 6 bases at V and 3 bases at J, leaving 4 bases unmatched. The CDR3 totals 12 residues. In germline, CDR1 is DFQATT, CDR2 SNEGSKA (reference sequence). CDR3 amino acids: CSARRGDTEAFF. CDR3 nucleotides: TGCAGTGCACGCAGGGGGGACACTGAAGCTTTCTTT.

V gene TRBV28 combines with J gene TRBJ2-7, with D possibly being TRBD1 (5 bases). CDR1 and CDR2 (germline): MDHEN, SYDVKM. Trimming removed 6 bases at V and 1 base at J, with 7 bases between. This CDR3 is built from 12 residues. The CDR3 DNA follows: TGTGCCAGCAGACAGGTATCCTACGAGCAGTACTTC. Its translation: CASRQVSYEQYF. The complete variable domain, with remaining parts taken from reference TRBV28 and TRBJ2-7, reads DVKVTQSSRYLVKRTGEKVFLECVQDMDHENMFWYRQDPGLGLRLIYFSYDVKMKEKGDIPEGYSVSREKKERFSLILESASTNQTSMYLCASRQVSYEQYFGPGTRLTVT.

In regard to this clonotype: At one end, the junction sequence differs from germline, possibly due to a read error. The CDR3 spells CVSSSTDSEKLFF. CDR3 in DNA: TGTGTCAGCAGCTCGACCGATAGTGAAAAACTGTTTTTT. V and J are TRBV11-3 and TRBJ1-4; D gene unclear. Germline CDR1 SGHNT, CDR2 YENEEA. The CDR3 extends over 13 amino acids.

The chain recombines TRBV6-6 with TRBJ2-1, with D tentatively TRBD2 (5 bases). The CDR3 extends over 14 amino acids. In germline, CDR1 is MNHNY, CDR2 SVGAGI (reference sequence). V lost 6 bases, J lost 7 bases, and 16 bases lay in between. CDR3 sequence (DNA): TGTGCCAGCAGGAGGACTGGCGGGCGAAATGAGCAGTTCTTC. This sequence encodes CASRRTGGRNEQFF.

This clonotype has at least ten counts. The chain links TRBV5-6 to TRBJ2-1; 12 nucleotides line up with TRBD2. J was trimmed by 9 bases and V by 4 bases; bases with no gene match: 11. The germline V gene has CDR1 SGHDT and CDR2 YYEEEE. The CDR3 extends over 16 amino acids. The DNA for the CDR3 is TGTGCCAGCAGCCCCCCGACTAGCGGGGGTATAGTTGAGCAGTTCTTC. It specifies CASSPPTSGGIVEQFF.

This clonotype has more than one count but fewer than ten. A much larger clone is a single base away; this may be a read error. The chain uses TRBV11-2 and TRBJ1-2; 7 bases map to TRBD1. The V segment lost 8 bases and the J segment 8 bases; nucleotides outside the gene matches: 20. Per the germline V gene, CDR1 is SGHAT and CDR2 is FQNNGV. This CDR3 has 16 amino acids. CDR3 nucleotide sequence: TGTGCCAGCTGCTCCCAACCCCGACAGGGTATCTACGGCTACACCTTC. Translated: CASCSQPRQGIYGYTF.

As concerns this clonotype: The junction and the germline gene differ at one end; a read error may be behind it. This chain connects TRBV11-2 to TRBJ2-5; D is perhaps TRBD2 (7 bases). Germline V gene sequence: CDR1 SGHAT, CDR2 FQNNGV. CDR3 size: 16 residues. CDR3 sequence reads: CASSLDSAGGPQTQYF. The CDR3 bases are TGTGCCAGCAGCTTAGATAGCGCCGGGGGGCCGCAGACTCAGTACTTC.

This clonotype was recorded once. J is TRBJ1-3 and V is TRBV28; perhaps TRBD1 as D (5 bases). The germline CDR1 and CDR2 sequences are MDHEN and SYDVKM. Trimming took 7 bases from V and 3 from J, leaving 13 bases between them. The CDR3 spans 14 residues. For the CDR3, the DNA is TGTGCCAGCACTAAATTGGGGCGTGGAAACACCATATATTTT. Translation gives CASTKLGRGNTIYF.

This clonotype was observed a handful of times. CDR3 nucleotide sequence: TGTGCCAGCAGGTTGGGACAGGGGGTTGCCTATGGCTACACCTTC. Translated, it gives CASRLGQGVAYGYTF. The rearrangement links TRBV7-2 to TRBJ1-2, with TRBD1 identical over 11 bases. J gave up 4 bases and V 6 bases, and 7 bases lay outside the gene matches. The germline CDR1 and CDR2 sequences are SGHTA and FQGNSA. The CDR3 runs to 15 residues.

The V call is TRBV5-5, the J call TRBJ2-2, with no clear D. The CDR3 has 13 amino acids. The V and J ends lost 6 bases and 8 bases respectively, with 14 bases between them. Germline assignment: CDR1 SGHKS and CDR2 YYEKEE (reference sequence). The CDR3 is CASNFVSTGELFF. The CDR3 bases are TGTGCCAGCAACTTTGTATCTACTGGGGAGCTGTTTTTT.

The genes are TRBV5-5 and TRBJ2-7; D might be TRBD1 (6 bases). The V gene's germline CDR1 is SGHKS and CDR2 YYEKEE (reference sequence). The CDR3 runs 15 residues. The V gene lost 0 bases and the J gene lost 6 bases, with 16 bases spanning the gap. CDR3 protein: CASSLGSPGACEQYF. The CDR3 DNA sequence: TGTGCCAGCAGCTTGGGTTCGCCAGGGGCCTGCGAGCAGTACTTC.

The chain carries TRBV5-4 and TRBJ2-1, with 8 bases matching TRBD1. The V and J ends lost 4 bases and 2 bases, in that order; junction bases with no gene match: 11. Germline V gene sequence: CDR1 SGHNT, CDR2 YYREEE (reference sequence). The CDR3 loop spans 17 amino acids. The CDR3, as DNA: TGTGCCAGCAGCATACAGACTCAGGGGGCTGCCTACAATGAGCAGTTCTTC. Its translation is CASSIQTQGAAYNEQFF.

Concerning this clonotype itself: The missing conserved phenylalanine or tryptophan at the end of this CDR3 makes a read error likely. This rearrangement joins TRBV20-1 to TRBJ1-1; D unclear. Per germline, CDR1 DFQATT and CDR2 SNEGSKA (reference sequence). The CDR3 has 12 amino acids. CDR3 loop: CTAPLMNTEAFL. The CDR3 coding sequence is TGTACTGCCCCTCTCATGAACACTGAAGCTTTCTTG.